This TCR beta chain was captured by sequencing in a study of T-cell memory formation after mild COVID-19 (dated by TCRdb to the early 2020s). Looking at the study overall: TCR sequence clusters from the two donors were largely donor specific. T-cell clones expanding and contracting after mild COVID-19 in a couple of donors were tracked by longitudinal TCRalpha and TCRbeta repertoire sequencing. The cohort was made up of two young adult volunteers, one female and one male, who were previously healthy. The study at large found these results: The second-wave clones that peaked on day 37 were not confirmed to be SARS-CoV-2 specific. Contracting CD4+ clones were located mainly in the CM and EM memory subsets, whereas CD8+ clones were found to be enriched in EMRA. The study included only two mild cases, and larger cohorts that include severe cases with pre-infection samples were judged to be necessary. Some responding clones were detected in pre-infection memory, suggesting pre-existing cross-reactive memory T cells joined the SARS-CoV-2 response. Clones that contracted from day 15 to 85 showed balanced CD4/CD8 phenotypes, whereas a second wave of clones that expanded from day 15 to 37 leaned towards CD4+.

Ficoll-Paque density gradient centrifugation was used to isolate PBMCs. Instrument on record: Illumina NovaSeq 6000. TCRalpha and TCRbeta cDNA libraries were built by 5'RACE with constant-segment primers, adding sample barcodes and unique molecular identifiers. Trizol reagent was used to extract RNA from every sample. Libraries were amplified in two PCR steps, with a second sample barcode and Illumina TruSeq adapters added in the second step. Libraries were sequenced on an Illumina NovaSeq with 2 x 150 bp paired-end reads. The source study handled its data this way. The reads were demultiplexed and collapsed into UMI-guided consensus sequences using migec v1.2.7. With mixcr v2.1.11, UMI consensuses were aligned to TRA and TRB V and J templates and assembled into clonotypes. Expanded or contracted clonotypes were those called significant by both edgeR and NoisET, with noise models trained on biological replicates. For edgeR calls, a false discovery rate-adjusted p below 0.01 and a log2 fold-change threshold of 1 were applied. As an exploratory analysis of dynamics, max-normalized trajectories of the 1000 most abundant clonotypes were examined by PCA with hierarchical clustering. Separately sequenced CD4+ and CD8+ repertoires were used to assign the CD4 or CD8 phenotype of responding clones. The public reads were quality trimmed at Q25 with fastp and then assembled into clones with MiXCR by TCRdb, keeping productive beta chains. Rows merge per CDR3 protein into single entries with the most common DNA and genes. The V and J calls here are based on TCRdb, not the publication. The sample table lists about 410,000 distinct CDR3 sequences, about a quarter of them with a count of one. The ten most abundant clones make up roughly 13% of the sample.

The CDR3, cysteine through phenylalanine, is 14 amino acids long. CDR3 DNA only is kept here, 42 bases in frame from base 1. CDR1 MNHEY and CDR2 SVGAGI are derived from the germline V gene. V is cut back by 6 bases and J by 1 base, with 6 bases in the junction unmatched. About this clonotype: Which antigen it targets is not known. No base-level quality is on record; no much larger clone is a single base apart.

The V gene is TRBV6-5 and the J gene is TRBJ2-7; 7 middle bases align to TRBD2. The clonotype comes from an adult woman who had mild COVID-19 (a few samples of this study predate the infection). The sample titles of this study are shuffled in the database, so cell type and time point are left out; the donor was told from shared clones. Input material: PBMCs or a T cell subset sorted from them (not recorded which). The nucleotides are TGTGCCAGCAGCTTGGCGGGGGAATCCTACGAGCAGTACTTC. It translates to CASSLAGESYEQYF.